This TCR beta chain was captured in a study of T cells in Graves' hyperthyroidism and ophthalmopathy. The V gene's germline CDR1 is SGHAT and CDR2 FQNNGV. CDR3 size: 16 residues. Trimming shortened V by 7 bases and J by 0 bases, and 16 bases separated the two germline ends. TCR beta CDR3 regions were amplified from RNA transcripts. The primer set for the first-round RT-PCR of the TCR CDR3 was HTBI. TCRdb used MiXCR to reprocess the multiplex PCR reads, holding one entry per CDR3 protein. Counted here are some 490,000 distinct CDR3 sequences, about 15% occurring once; the ten biggest clones make up 25% to 30%. The diagnostic basis comprised clinical symptoms, serum thyroxine and TRAb, thyroid ultrasound and orbital computed tomography. In this sample, this clonotype turned up many times.

Sequenced material: blood. The clonotype comes from a young woman with Graves' ophthalmopathy. This chain joins TRBV11-2 and TRBJ2-1, with D tentatively TRBD2 (5 bases). The chain's CDR3 is CASTPTRVASYNEQFF. The CDR3 nucleotides read TGTGCCAGCACCCCCACTAGGGTGGCCTCCTACAATGAGCAGTTCTTC.